The source of this T cell receptor beta chain is a study of T cell changes during pregnancy in multiple sclerosis. The CDR3 loop spans 14 amino acids. Trimming stripped 1 base from V and 3 bases from J, with 9 bases between. Per the germline V gene, CDR1 is MGHRA and CDR2 is YSYEKL. Clones were sequenced by immunoSEQ multiplex PCR, and TCRdb holds only the in-frame ones, with some missing. Among some 67,000 clones, just over 90% were seen once, and the ten largest hold more than 1.4%. Material: peripheral blood, obtained after pregnancy. This clonotype was sampled from a female donor with multiple sclerosis, enrolled in a pregnancy study. This chain links TRBV4-1 with TRBJ1-2, with a possible D match to TRBD1 (6 bases). CDR3 nucleotide sequence: TGCGCCAGCAGCCAAGGGGACAACCACTATGGCTACACCTTC. Residues: CASSQGDNHYGYTF.